This T cell receptor beta chain was retrieved from a study of T-cell reconstitution after alpha-beta-depleted transplantation in children. The library targeted TCRbeta and was prepared with unique molecular identifiers. One entry per CDR3 protein results from TCRdb running MiXCR on the PCR reads. In the table there are about 610,000 distinct CDR3 sequences, more than 9% of which are singletons. This CDR3 region has 12 residues. Per germline, CDR1 MNHEY and CDR2 SVGAGI. Trimming cost V 6 bases and J 7 bases; bases outside gene matches: 5. This chain connects TRBV6-5 to TRBJ1-1; TRBD1 aligns across 7 bases. This specimen was PBMCs from the stem cell graft donor, taken from the stem cell graft. The clonotype was recovered from a human donor who donated a stem cell graft to a child with acute myeloid leukemia. CDR3 loop: CASSRWTGEAFF. CDR3 sequence (DNA): TGTGCCAGCAGCCGGTGGACAGGTGAAGCTTTCTTT.